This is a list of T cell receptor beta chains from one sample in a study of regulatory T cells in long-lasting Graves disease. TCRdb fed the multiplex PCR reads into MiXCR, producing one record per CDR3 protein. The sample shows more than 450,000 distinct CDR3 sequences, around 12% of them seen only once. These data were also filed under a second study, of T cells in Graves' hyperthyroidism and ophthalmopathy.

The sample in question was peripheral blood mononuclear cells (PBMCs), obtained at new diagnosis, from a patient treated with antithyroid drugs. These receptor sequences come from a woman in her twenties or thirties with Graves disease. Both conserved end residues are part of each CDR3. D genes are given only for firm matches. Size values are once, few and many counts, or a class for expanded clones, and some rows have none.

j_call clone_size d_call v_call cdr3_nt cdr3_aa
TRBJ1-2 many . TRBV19 TGTGCCAGTAGGCTTATAGGGAACTATGGCTACACCTTC CASRLIGNYGYTF
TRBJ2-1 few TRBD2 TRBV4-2 TGTGCCAGCAGCCAAGTGGCGGGAGGGGGGTACAATGAGCAGTTCTTC CASSQVAGGGYNEQFF
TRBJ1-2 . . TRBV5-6 TGTGCCAGCAGCCTCCGGGGGGAAGCAAGTCCCGGCTACACCTTC CASSLRGEASPGYTF
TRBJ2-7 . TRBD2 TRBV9 TGTGCCAGCAGCGTAGGGGGGACTAGCGGCAACTACGAGCAGTACTTC CASSVGGTSGNYEQYF
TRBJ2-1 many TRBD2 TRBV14 TGTGCCAGCAGCCAAGGTATAGCGGGAGGGCCTCGCAATGAGCAGTTCTTC CASSQGIAGGPRNEQFF
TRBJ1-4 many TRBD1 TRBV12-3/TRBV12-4 TGTGCCAGCAGTTTTGGGTACAGGGGGCGATTTTCTTCGACCAATAATGAAAAACTGTTTTTT CASSFGYRGRFSSTNNEKLFF
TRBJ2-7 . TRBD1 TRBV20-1 TGCAGTGCTAGAGATCCGTCCGGGACAGGCGACTACGAGCAGTACTTC CSARDPSGTGDYEQYF
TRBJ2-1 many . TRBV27 TGTGCCAGCAGTATCAGGGGACCCAAGTACAATGAGCAGTTCTTC CASSIRGPKYNEQFF
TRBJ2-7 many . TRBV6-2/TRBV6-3 TGTGCCAGCACCTTTTCGTTCGGGTCAAAGCGCGAGCAGTACTTC CASTFSFGSKREQYF
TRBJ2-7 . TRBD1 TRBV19 TGTGCCAGGACAGGGACAGACTACGAGCAGTACTTC CARTGTDYEQYF
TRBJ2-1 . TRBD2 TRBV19 TGTGCCAGTAGTATAGATCCTGGCGGGAGGAGGGGTGAGCAGTTCTTC CASSIDPGGRRGEQFF
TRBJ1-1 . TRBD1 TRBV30 TGTGCCTGGAGTGTACAACTCCAGTACGGTCAGGGCCCAGGGGGCACTGAAGCTTTCTTT CAWSVQLQYGQGPGGTEAFF
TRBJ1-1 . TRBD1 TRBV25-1 TGTGCCAGCAGTGTCAACCAGGGGGCACGAGCTTTCTTT CASSVNQGARAFF
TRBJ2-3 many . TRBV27 TGTGCCAGCACCATAATTAGCGGAGGAGATACGCAGTATTTT CASTIISGGDTQYF
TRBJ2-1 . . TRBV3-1 TGTGCCAGCAGCCAATCCCCGAAGGGAGAACGGAATGAGCAGTTCTTC CASSQSPKGERNEQFF
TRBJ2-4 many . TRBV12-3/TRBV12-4 TGTGCCAGCAGTCCCCTCACCAGCCTAGCCAAAAACATTCAGTACTTC CASSPLTSLAKNIQYF
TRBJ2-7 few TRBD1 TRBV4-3 TGCGCCAGCAGCCAAGGACAGGGGACCTCCTACGAGCAGTACTTC CASSQGQGTSYEQYF
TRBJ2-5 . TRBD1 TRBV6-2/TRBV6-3 TGTGCCAGCCGACCGGGACAGCACGATTTAGAGACCCAGTACTTC CASRPGQHDLETQYF
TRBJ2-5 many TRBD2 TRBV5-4 TGTGCCAGCAGCTTTAGCGGGGTCGAGGGAGAGACCCAGTACTTC CASSFSGVEGETQYF
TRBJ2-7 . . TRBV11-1 TGTGCCAGCAGCTTACCCCGGTCCGGCCATGGGTACGAGCAGTACTTC CASSLPRSGHGYEQYF
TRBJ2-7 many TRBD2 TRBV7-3 TGTGCCAGCAGCTTAGAGGGGCGCCTAGCGGGACCCCCCTACGAGCAGTACTTC CASSLEGRLAGPPYEQYF
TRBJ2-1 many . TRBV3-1 TGTGCCAGCAGCCAAGCGGGCTCCAATGAGCAGTTCTTC CASSQAGSNEQFF
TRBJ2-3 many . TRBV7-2 TGTGCCAGCAGCTTAGAAGTTGCGGGCTCCACGCAGTATTTT CASSLEVAGSTQYF
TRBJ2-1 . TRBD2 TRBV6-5 TGTGCCAGCAGTTTTGGACTAGTCGGCGATGAGCAGTTCTTC CASSFGLVGDEQFF
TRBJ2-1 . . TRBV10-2 TGCGCCAGCAGTGTTAGGGTGCCCTACAATGAGCAGTTCTTC CASSVRVPYNEQFF
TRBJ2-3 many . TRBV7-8 TGTGCCAGCAGCAGGACATCGTACGGGACAGATACGCAGTATTTT CASSRTSYGTDTQYF
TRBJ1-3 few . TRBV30 TGTGCCTGGAGCTACCTTCCCCCGGGGACCGCTGGAAACACCATATATTTT CAWSYLPPGTAGNTIYF
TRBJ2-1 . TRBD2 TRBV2 TGTGCCAGCAGTCGGGAGTGGCGGGAGTTAGATTTCTTC CASSREWRELDFF
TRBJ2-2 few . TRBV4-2 TGTGCCAGCAGCCATCAATCTGGGTTATCCGGGGAGCTGTTTTTT CASSHQSGLSGELFF
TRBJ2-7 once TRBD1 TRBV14 TGTGCCAGCAGCCACCGGGACAGGGTACACTACGAGCAGTACTTC CASSHRDRVHYEQYF
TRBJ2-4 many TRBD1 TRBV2 TGTGCCAGCGTACGGGACAGCCAGACCATTCAGTACTTC CASVRDSQTIQYF
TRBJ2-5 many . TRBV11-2 TGTGCCAGCAGCTTAGTGGGGGTCTCGGGGGAGACCCAGTACTTC CASSLVGVSGETQYF
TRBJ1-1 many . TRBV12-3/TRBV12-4 TGTGCCAGCAGGAATTGGGGGGGGGGTGAAGCTTTCTTT CASRNWGGGEAFF
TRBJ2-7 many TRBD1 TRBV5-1 TGCGCCAGCAGCCCGGGAGACAGGGGACACGAGCAGTACTTC CASSPGDRGHEQYF
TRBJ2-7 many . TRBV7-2 TGTGCCAGCAGCCCCCGAAAAAACTACGAGCAGTACTTC CASSPRKNYEQYF
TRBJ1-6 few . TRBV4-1 TGCGCCAGCAGCCAAGTGGGGGCCCCGGGGGGCAATTCACCCCTCCACTTT CASSQVGAPGGNSPLHF
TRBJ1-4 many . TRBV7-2 TGTGCCAGCAGCTTGCACACCCCAGGGTCGCGGGAAAAACTGTTTTTT CASSLHTPGSREKLFF
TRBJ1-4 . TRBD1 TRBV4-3 TGCGCCAGCAGCCAATGGCCAGGGGGATCGAATGAAAAACTGTTTTTT CASSQWPGGSNEKLFF
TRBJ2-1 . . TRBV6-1 TGTGCCAGCAGTGAATGGCAGGGGCTTTACAATGAGCAGTTCTTC CASSEWQGLYNEQFF
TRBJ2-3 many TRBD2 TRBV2 TGTGCCAGCCTTTACGGTCTGGGACTAGAGACCGGAGATACGCAGTATTTT CASLYGLGLETGDTQYF
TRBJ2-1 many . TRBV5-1 TGCGCCAGCAGCAATACCGAAGGGAGCTCCTACAATGAGCAGTTCTTC CASSNTEGSSYNEQFF
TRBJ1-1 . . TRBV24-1 TGTGCCACCAGTGATTGGCGGGAGGGAAGAACTGAAGCTTTCTTT CATSDWREGRTEAFF
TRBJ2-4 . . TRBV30 TGTGCCTGGAGTGTACATGGGGTGAAGGACATTCAGTACTTC CAWSVHGVKDIQYF
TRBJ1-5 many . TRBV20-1 TGCAGTGTTGCAGGGAGAAGCAATCAGCCCCAGCATTTT CSVAGRSNQPQHF
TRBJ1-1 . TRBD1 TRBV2 TGTGCCAGCAGTGAGCGGACAGGGGTCCCTGAAGCTTTCTTT CASSERTGVPEAFF
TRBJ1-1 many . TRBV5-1 TGCGCCAGCAGCTTTGGCCCCCAGTTCGCAGCTTTCTTT CASSFGPQFAAFF
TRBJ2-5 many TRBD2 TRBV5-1 TGCGCCAGCAAACTAGCGGGAGGGGAAGAGACCCAGTACTTC CASKLAGGEETQYF
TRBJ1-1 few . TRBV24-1 TGTGCCACCAGTGCCTCTCAGAACACTGAAGCTTCCTTT CATSASQNTEASF
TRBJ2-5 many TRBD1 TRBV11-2 TGTGCCAGCAGCTCCCTCCGGGACAGGCCCTTTAAGACCCAGTACTTC CASSSLRDRPFKTQYF
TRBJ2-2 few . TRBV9 TGTGCCAGCAGCGCAAGGGACGTAGGCATCGGGGAGCTGTTTTTT CASSARDVGIGELFF
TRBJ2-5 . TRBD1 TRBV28 TGTGCCAGCAGTGGGATCGTCGGCGGGACAGGGGAAAAACGGACCCAGTACTTC CASSGIVGGTGEKRTQYF
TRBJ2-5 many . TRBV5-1 TGCGCCAGCAGCTTAGAGGCGCTCAGCCAAGAGACCCAGTACTTC CASSLEALSQETQYF
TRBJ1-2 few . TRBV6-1 TGTGCCAGCAGGCTGGGGGCTTTCGGTGGCTACACCTTC CASRLGAFGGYTF
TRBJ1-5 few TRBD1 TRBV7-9 TGTGCCAGCAGCTTAGCAGAGGACAGGGGCCTATATCAGCCCCAGCATTTT CASSLAEDRGLYQPQHF